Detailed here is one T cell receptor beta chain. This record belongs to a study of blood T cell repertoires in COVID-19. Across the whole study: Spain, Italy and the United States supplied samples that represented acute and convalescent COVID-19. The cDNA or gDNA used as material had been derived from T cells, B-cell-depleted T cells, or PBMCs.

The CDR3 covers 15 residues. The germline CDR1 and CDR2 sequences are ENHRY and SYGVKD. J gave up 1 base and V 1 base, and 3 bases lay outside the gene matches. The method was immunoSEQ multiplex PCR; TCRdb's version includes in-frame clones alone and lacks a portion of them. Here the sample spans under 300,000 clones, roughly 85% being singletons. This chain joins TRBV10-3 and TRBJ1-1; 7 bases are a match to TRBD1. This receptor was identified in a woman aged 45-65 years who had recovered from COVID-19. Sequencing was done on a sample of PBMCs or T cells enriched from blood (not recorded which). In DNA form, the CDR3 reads TGTGCCATCAGTGAGTGGGGACAGTCGAACACTGAAGCTTTCTTT. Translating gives CAISEWGQSNTEAFF.